Following are 5 T cell receptor beta chains from one sample sequenced in a study of CD8+ T cells in alopecia areata. The treatment was: oral pan-JAK inhibitor, 5-10 mg twice daily. Following RNA extraction, reverse transcription yielded cDNA that acted as the sequencing template. Method: immunoSEQ multiplex PCR; TCRdb's copy keeps in-frame clones and lacks some. This sample has about 120,000 clones; about 54% occur once, and the top ten carry approximately 29%. Here the sequenced sample was CD8+ T cells sorted from blood, taken at week 4, from a patient treated with tofacitinib. The origin of the receptors is a human donor with alopecia areata.

In DNA form, the CDR3 reads TGCAGCGTTGAAGAAGGGTGGGGTTACACTGAAGCTTTCTTT. Translating gives CSVEEGWGYTEAFF. V and J are TRBV29-1 and TRBJ1-1; no definite D call. The germline V and J ends were trimmed by 0 bases and 3 bases, with 11 bases remaining between them. The CDR3 loop spans 14 amino acids. The germline CDR1 and CDR2 sequences are SQVTM and ANQGSEA.

In the case of this clone: At one of its ends the junction is not consistent with the germline gene, which may arise from a read error. CDR3 sequence reads: CALDRGDF. CDR3 coding DNA: TGTGCCTTGGACAGGGGGGACTTC. This chain uses TRBV7-8 with TRBJ2-7, with TRBD1 matching 10 bases. The CDR3 runs 8 residues. Germline CDR1 is SGHVS and CDR2 is FQNEAQ.

This clone was seen a handful of times. This sequence joins TRBV4-1 and TRBJ1-1, with TRBD1 identical over 7 bases. Unmatched junction bases numbered 5, after V lost 0 bases and J lost 4 bases. This CDR3 has 15 amino acids. Germline CDR1 reads MGHRA; CDR2 reads YSYEKL. The CDR3 DNA is TGCGCCAGCAGCCAAGATAAGGGGGCTGGCACTGAAGCTTTCTTT. As protein: CASSQDKGAGTEAFF.

The chain carries TRBV5-6 and TRBJ2-3; the D is unclear. This CDR3 comprises 14 residues. Per germline, CDR1 SGHDT and CDR2 YYEEEE. V lost 2 bases and J lost 1, with 8 bases in between. Here the CDR3 reads CASSFGSGTDTQYF. CDR3 coding DNA: TGTGCCAGCAGCTTTGGCTCCGGCACAGATACGCAGTATTTT.

The genes are TRBV5-1 and TRBJ2-7, with TRBD1 matching 10 bases. Germline-derived CDR1 and CDR2 are SGHRS and YFSETQ. The CDR3 has 14 residues. V trimming: 0 bases; J trimming: 4 bases; junction bases outside the gene matches: 1. CDR3 nucleotide sequence: TGCGCCAGCAGCTTGGAGGGACAGGGGTACGAGCAGTACTTC. It specifies CASSLEGQGYEQYF.